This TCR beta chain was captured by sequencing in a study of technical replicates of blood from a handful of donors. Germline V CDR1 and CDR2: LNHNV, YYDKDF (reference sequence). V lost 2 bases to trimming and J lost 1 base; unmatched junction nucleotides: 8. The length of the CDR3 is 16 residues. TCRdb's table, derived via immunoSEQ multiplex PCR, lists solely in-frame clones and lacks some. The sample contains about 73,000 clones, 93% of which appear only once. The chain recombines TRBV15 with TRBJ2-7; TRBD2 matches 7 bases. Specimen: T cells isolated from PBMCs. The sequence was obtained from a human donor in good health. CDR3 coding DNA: TGTGCCACCAGCAGACCCGGGACTACGAGTTCCTACGAGCAGTACTTC. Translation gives CATSRPGTTSSYEQYF.